Below, 17 T cell receptor beta chains from the same sample are listed, as sequenced in a study of T cell repertoires in cytomegalovirus infection. A single record per CDR3 protein comes from TCRdb applying MiXCR to the reads. The data show roughly 80,000 distinct CDR3 sequences, approximately 24% seen once. Their target antigens are unknown. The source was CD8+ T cells from cultured PBMCs, collected from culture after CMV antigen stimulation. Receptors were obtained from a human donor in good health (CMV status not recorded). Some clones in this sample may be carry-over from other donors' samples.

This clonotype was observed a few times. The chain carries TRBV6-1 and TRBJ1-3; perhaps TRBD1 as D (5 bases). CDR1 is MNHNS and CDR2 is SASEGT in the germline V gene. Trimming cost V 7 bases and J 4 bases, with 17 bases left between them. The CDR3 has 15 amino acids. This CDR3 is CASIPREGPGNTIYF. In DNA, the CDR3 is TGTGCCAGCATCCCCCGAGAGGGGCCCGGAAACACCATATATTTT.

This clonotype showed up many times. The rearrangement uses TRBV7-2 and TRBJ1-2, with 8 bases lining up with TRBD1. The CDR3 runs 15 residues. Germline loops: CDR1 SGHTA, CDR2 FQGNSA. The V segment lost 3 bases and the J segment 0 bases; nucleotides outside the gene matches: 3. CDR3 DNA sequence: TGTGCCAGCAGCTTTACAGGGGGAGCTAACTATGGCTACACCTTC. Translation gives CASSFTGGANYGYTF. Full variable domain (rest looked up from reference TRBV7-2 and TRBJ1-2): GAGVSQSPSNKVTEKGKDVELRCDPISGHTALYWYRQSLGQGLEFLIYFQGNSAPDKSGLPSDRFSAERTGGSVSTLTIQRTQQEDSAVYLCASSFTGGANYGYTFGSGTRLTVV.

The chain recombines TRBV7-9 with TRBJ2-1; D is undetermined. Germline V gene lookup returns CDR1 SEHNR and CDR2 FQNEAQ (reference sequence). The germline V and J ends were trimmed by 1 base and 3 bases, with 10 bases remaining between them. CDR3 length equals 15 residues. The DNA for the CDR3 is TGTGCCAGCAGCTTAGACGGCAGCCTCTACAATGAGCAGTTCTTC. This gives the protein CASSLDGSLYNEQFF. Together with reference TRBV7-9 and TRBJ2-1, the CDR3 gives the full variable domain: DTGVSQNPRHKITKRGQNVTFRCDPISEHNRLYWYRQTLGQGPEFLTYFQNEAQLEKSRLLSDRFSAERPKGSFSTLEIQRTEQGDSAMYLCASSLDGSLYNEQFFGPGTRLTVL.

The CDR3 protein is CASSTRGGQSYGYTF. The CDR3 coding sequence is TGTGCCAGCAGCACTCGGGGGGGACAGTCCTATGGCTACACCTTC. V and J are TRBV27 and TRBJ1-2, with 7 bases matching TRBD1. Germline CDR1 is MNHEY and CDR2 is SMNVEV (reference sequence). The CDR3 length is 15 residues. The trim removed 6 bases at V and 4 bases at J, leaving 11 bases unmatched.

This clonotype was found a few times. V gene TRBV2 combines with J gene TRBJ2-1, with TRBD2 identical over 12 bases. This CDR3 has 19 residues. The junction had 21 bases not matched to a gene; V was cut back by 7 bases and J by 8 bases. CDR1 is SNHLY, CDR2 FYNNEI, per germline. This chain's CDR3 is CASISLLAGGSAGGDEQFF. In DNA, the CDR3 is TGTGCCAGCATATCTTTACTAGCGGGAGGATCAGCTGGTGGGGATGAGCAGTTCTTC.

The chain combines TRBV27 with TRBJ2-3, with TRBD2 matching over 11 bases. Losses at the gene ends were 5 bases for V and 4 bases for J; bases not matched to a gene: 2. The CDR3 is 14 amino acids. Germline V gene sequence: CDR1 MNHEY, CDR2 SMNVEV (reference sequence). CDR3 coding DNA: TGTGCCAGCAGTAGGACTAGCGGGCCAGATACGCAGTATTTT. This sequence encodes CASSRTSGPDTQYF.

This clonotype occurred many times. This chain joins TRBV7-8 and TRBJ2-3, with TRBD2 identical over 11 bases. The V and J ends lost 4 bases and 2 bases, in that order; junction bases with no gene match: 14. Germline CDR1 reads SGHVS; CDR2 reads FQNEAQ. The CDR3 is made up of 19 amino acids. CDR3 bases: TGTGCCAGCAGCTACACTAACCTGGGACTAGCGGCCGTCACAGATACGCAGTATTTT. As protein: CASSYTNLGLAAVTDTQYF.

V and J are TRBV4-1 and TRBJ2-7; D unclear. The germline V gene has CDR1 MGHRA and CDR2 YSYEKL. V was cut by 0 bases and J by 3 bases, with 18 bases left in between. The CDR3 is 17 residues long. The CDR3 reads CASSQDRSSTRFYEQYF. For the CDR3, the DNA is TGCGCCAGCAGCCAAGACAGAAGTTCTACCCGGTTCTACGAGCAGTACTTC.

The table lists this clonotype with many counts. The J gene is TRBJ2-3, the V gene TRBV7-2; 9 bases map to TRBD2. Germline trimming cut 5 bases from V and 1 base from J; bases unmatched to any gene: 13. This CDR3 spans 18 amino acids. CDR1 SGHTA and CDR2 FQGNSA come from the germline V gene. The CDR3 bases are TGTGCCAGCAGCCCTATAGGGGCGGGGGGGGCACGCACAGATACGCAGTATTTT. This translates into CASSPIGAGGARTDTQYF.

This clonotype has just a few counts. V and J are TRBV19 and TRBJ1-1, with D unclear. V was cut by 2 bases and J by 3 bases, with 10 bases left in between. Germline CDR1 reads LNHDA; CDR2 reads SQIVND (reference sequence). CDR3 length: 14 amino acids. For the CDR3, the DNA is TGTGCCAGTAGTATATCAGTTTTTGACACTGAAGCTTTCTTT. Translating gives CASSISVFDTEAFF.

This clonotype was seen more than once but under ten times. The chain is built from TRBV4-3 and TRBJ2-7; 11 bases agree with TRBD2. J lost 4 bases, V lost 0 bases, and 8 bases had no gene match. The CDR3 length is 17 residues. Germline-derived CDR1 and CDR2 are LGHNA and YSLEER. This chain's CDR3 is CASSQDGEGTSGYEQYF. CDR3 coding DNA: TGCGCCAGCAGCCAAGATGGGGAGGGGACTAGCGGTTACGAGCAGTACTTC.

This sequence joins TRBV11-2 and TRBJ2-4; 9 bases agree with TRBD2. There are 17 residues in the CDR3. Germline CDR1 and CDR2: SGHAT and FQNNGV. With V trimmed by 1 base and J by 6 bases, 10 bases remained unmatched. The CDR3 nucleotides are TGTGCCAGCAGCTTAGGGGTAGCGGGAGCGTCCCGAAACATTCAGTACTTC. This codes for CASSLGVAGASRNIQYF.

This clonotype was picked up a small number of times. The chain couples TRBV10-3 to TRBJ2-7; the D call may be TRBD1 or TRBD2 (6 bases each). CDR3 size: 15 residues. Trimming shortened V by 8 bases and J by 4 bases, and 21 bases separated the two germline ends. CDR1 and CDR2 from the germline V gene are ENHRY and SYGVKD. The CDR3 reads CAISHPEGVSYEQYF. CDR3 bases: TGTGCCATCTCCCACCCGGAGGGGGTGAGTTACGAGCAGTACTTC.

The chain employs TRBV4-3 and TRBJ1-1, with 7 bases lining up with TRBD1. The CDR3 has 13 amino acids. V trimming: 1 base; J trimming: 7 bases; junction bases outside the gene matches: 3. CDR1 is LGHNA, CDR2 YSLEER, per germline. CDR3 sequence: CASSQADRREAFF. The CDR3 bases are TGCGCCAGCAGCCAAGCGGACAGGCGTGAAGCTTTCTTT.

This clonotype has just a few counts. The genes are TRBV20-1 and TRBJ2-5, with 10 bases lining up with TRBD2. The germline gives CDR1 DFQATT, CDR2 SNEGSKA (reference sequence). This CDR3 comprises 16 residues. V dropped 1 base and J dropped 5; count of bases not matched to a gene: 10. CDR3 amino acids: CSARVLLAGAHETQYF. Written as DNA, the CDR3 is TGCAGTGCTAGAGTCCTTCTAGCGGGGGCACACGAGACCCAGTACTTC.

CDR3 residues: CASSPPLQGASHEQFF. The CDR3 DNA reads as TGTGCCAGCAGCCCCCCGTTACAGGGGGCTTCTCATGAGCAGTTCTTC. The V call is TRBV13, the J call TRBJ2-1; 9 nucleotides match TRBD1. Germline-derived CDR1 and CDR2 are PRHDT and FYEKMQ (reference sequence). Unmatched junction bases numbered 13, after V lost 5 bases and J lost 8 bases. This CDR3 has 16 amino acids.

This clonotype was seen ten or more times. The gene calls are TRBV7-2 and TRBJ1-1; D uncertain. CDR3 length: 12 residues. Looked up from germline, CDR1 is SGHTA and CDR2 is FQGNSA. Trimming removed 8 bases at V and 1 base at J, with 8 bases between. As DNA, the CDR3 is TGTGCCAGCGTTGCCCCGAACACTGAAGCTTTCTTT. Amino acid sequence: CASVAPNTEAFF. The whole variable domain, remainder taken from reference TRBV7-2 and TRBJ1-1, is GAGVSQSPSNKVTEKGKDVELRCDPISGHTALYWYRQSLGQGLEFLIYFQGNSAPDKSGLPSDRFSAERTGGSVSTLTIQRTQQEDSAVYLCASVAPNTEAFFGQGTRLTVV.